These 25 T cell receptor beta chains came from one sample sequenced in a study of blood T cell repertoires in COVID-19. TCRdb's table, derived via immunoSEQ multiplex PCR, lists solely in-frame clones and lacks some. Seen here are about 160,000 clones, 75% to 85% observed once, and the top ten hold 11%. The sample consisted of peripheral blood. The source of these receptors is a human donor in a cohort sampled during active COVID-19.

This clone was detected a few times. The gene calls are TRBV15 and TRBJ2-7; the D gene is possibly TRBD2 (6 bases). CDR3 length equals 13 residues. V lost 4 bases, J lost 6 bases, and 13 bases lay in between. CDR1 LNHNV and CDR2 YYDKDF come from the germline V gene (reference sequence). The CDR3 sequence: CATSTREAAEQYF. The CDR3, as DNA: TGTGCCACCAGCACCAGGGAGGCAGCCGAGCAGTACTTC.

The chain links TRBV27 to TRBJ1-5, with TRBD1 matching 10 bases. Unmatched junction bases numbered 6, after V lost 6 bases and J lost 4 bases. The germline CDR1 and CDR2 sequences are MNHEY and SMNVEV (reference sequence). The length of the CDR3 is 15 residues. The CDR3 DNA reads TGTGCCAGCAGGGACAGGGGGGAGAATAATCAGCCCCAGCATTTT. It is translated as CASRDRGENNQPQHF.

The chain joins TRBV10-3 to TRBJ2-1; 14 positions agree with TRBD2. Germline CDR1 reads ENHRY; CDR2 reads SYGVKD. Trimming removed 8 bases from V and 7 bases from J; junction bases left unmatched: 10. The CDR3 runs to 16 residues. In DNA form, the CDR3 reads TGTGCCATCGGGTGGGGGGGACTAGCGGGAGCGAATGAGCAGTTCTTC. Amino acid sequence: CAIGWGGLAGANEQFF.

The CDR3 DNA reads TGTGCCACCAGCAGAGATATCTTTGAACAGGGGGGTGAAAAACTGTTTTTT. Its translation: CATSRDIFEQGGEKLFF. The chain employs TRBV15 and TRBJ1-4; 8 bases map to TRBD1. Germline assignment: CDR1 LNHNV and CDR2 YYDKDF (reference sequence). CDR3 length: 17 residues. V shed 0 bases, J shed 7 bases, and the junction held 10 bases outside the gene matches. Full variable domain (rest looked up from reference TRBV15 and TRBJ1-4): DAMVIQNPRYQVTQFGKPVTLSCSQTLNHNVMYWYQQKSSQAPKLLFHYYDKDFNNEADTPDNFQSRRPNTSFCFLDIRSPGLGDTAMYLCATSRDIFEQGGEKLFFGSGTQLSVL.

This chain connects TRBV2 to TRBJ1-2, with D hard to call. The germline V and J ends were trimmed by 7 bases and 2 bases, with 20 bases remaining between them. The CDR3 consists of 16 residues. Germline-derived CDR1 and CDR2 are SNHLY and FYNNEI. CDR3 sequence: CASNLPGSELNYGYTF. CDR3 DNA: TGTGCCAGCAATCTGCCCGGGAGTGAACTGAACTATGGCTACACCTTC.

The gene calls are TRBV28 and TRBJ1-1, with D perhaps matching TRBD1 (6 bases). The CDR3 runs 15 residues. The germline V and J ends were trimmed by 5 bases and 4 bases, with 17 bases remaining between them. Looked up from germline, CDR1 is MDHEN and CDR2 is SYDVKM. The DNA of the CDR3 is TGTGCCAGCAGTGCCGATAACAGGGCGGGCACTGAAGCTTTCTTT. It translates to CASSADNRAGTEAFF.

The chain combines TRBV6-5 with TRBJ1-6; TRBD1 is a possible D gene (6 bases). Trimming took 0 bases from V and 7 from J, leaving 13 bases between them. This CDR3 has 16 amino acids. Per germline, CDR1 MNHEY and CDR2 SVGAGI. The CDR3 sequence: CASSYSGGAGNSPLHF. CDR3 nucleotide sequence: TGTGCCAGCAGTTACTCTGGGGGGGCGGGCAATTCACCCCTCCACTTT.

This chain connects TRBV9 to TRBJ2-2, with D perhaps matching TRBD2 (6 bases). The CDR3 consists of 15 residues. The V gene's germline CDR1 is SGDLS and CDR2 YYNGEE. The V gene lost 0 bases and the J gene lost 8 bases, with 14 bases spanning the gap. As DNA, the CDR3 is TGTGCCAGCAGCGTAGCTGGGACTGAACGAGGGGAGCTGTTTTTT. This translates into CASSVAGTERGELFF.

The chain is built from TRBV5-4 and TRBJ1-2; D not certain. Between the trimmed V and J ends, which lost 4 bases and 3 bases, there was a span of 10 bases. Germline V gene lookup returns CDR1 SGHNT and CDR2 YYREEE (reference sequence). The CDR3 is 13 residues long. The CDR3 spells CASSPERDYGYTF. The CDR3 nucleotides are TGTGCCAGCAGCCCGGAGAGAGACTATGGCTACACCTTC.

This clone showed up just once. The chain carries TRBV11-2 and TRBJ2-2, with 9 bases fitting TRBD2. The CDR3 is 16 residues long. J gave up 2 bases and V 2 bases, and 3 bases lay outside the gene matches. Germline CDR1 reads SGHAT; CDR2 reads FQNNGV. CDR3 bases: TGTGCCAGCAGCTTAAAAGCGGGGGGTAACACCGGGGAGCTGTTTTTT. It yields the protein CASSLKAGGNTGELFF.

V gene TRBV5-1 combines with J gene TRBJ2-7, with 9 bases aligning to TRBD2. Germline CDR1 and CDR2: SGHRS and YFSETQ. The trim removed 2 bases at V and 2 bases at J, leaving 2 bases unmatched. The CDR3 is made up of 14 amino acids. In nucleotides, the CDR3 is TGCGCCAGCAGCTTTGCTAGCGGGACCTACGAGCAGTACTTC. Amino acids: CASSFASGTYEQYF.

As for this clone: This sample also contains other DNA sequences that code for the same CDR3. The rearrangement links TRBV11-2 to TRBJ2-7; unclear D gene. This CDR3 comprises 11 residues. V was cut by 4 bases and J by 2 bases, with 3 bases left in between. Germline CDR1 SGHAT, CDR2 FQNNGV. CDR3 DNA sequence: TGTGCCAGCAGCTCTACCTACGAGCAGTACTTC. Protein product: CASSSTYEQYF.

This clone was counted a single time. The genes are TRBV7-2 and TRBJ1-2; D is possibly TRBD1 (6 bases). The CDR3 is 17 amino acids. V dropped 3 bases and J dropped 2 bases, with 19 bases sitting between them. Germline V lookup: CDR1 SGHTA, CDR2 FQGNSA. CDR3 amino acids: CASSFGGGRGRNYGYTF. CDR3 DNA: TGTGCCAGCAGCTTTGGTGGAGGCAGGGGCCGAAACTATGGCTACACCTTC.

V gene TRBV7-8 combines with J gene TRBJ1-6, with a possible D match to TRBD1 (6 bases). Trimming removed 5 bases at V and 5 bases at J, with 10 bases between. Germline CDR1 reads SGHVS; CDR2 reads FQNEAQ. CDR3 length equals 14 residues. Written as DNA, the CDR3 is TGTGCCAGCAGCACCAACAGGGATAATTCACCCCTCCACTTT. Amino acids: CASSTNRDNSPLHF. Looking up the rest from reference TRBV7-8 and TRBJ1-6 gives the full variable domain: GAGVSQSPRYKVAKRGQDVALRCDPISGHVSLFWYQQALGQGPEFLTYFQNEAQLDKSGLPSDRFFAERPEGSVSTLKIQRTQQEDSAVYLCASSTNRDNSPLHFGNGTRLTVT.

This clone came up a few times. The chain combines TRBV7-9 with TRBJ1-4, with 10 bases that match TRBD1. Germline CDR1 reads SEHNR; CDR2 reads FQNEAQ (reference sequence). With 3 bases clipped from V and 5 bases from J, the junction kept 3 bases outside the gene matches. The CDR3 is 15 amino acids. The CDR3 bases are TGTGCCAGCAGCTTCGGGACAGGGGTCAATGAAAAACTGTTTTTT. Translated, it gives CASSFGTGVNEKLFF.

The CDR3 sequence: CATTPLSVPEAFF. DNA for the CDR3: TGTGCCACCACACCCCTCAGCGTTCCTGAAGCTTTCTTT. The chain combines TRBV19 with TRBJ1-1; unclear D gene. Germline CDR1 LNHDA, CDR2 SQIVND (reference sequence). The V and J ends lost 10 bases and 6 bases respectively, with 18 bases between them. The CDR3 runs 13 residues. Filled out from reference TRBV19 and TRBJ1-1, the complete variable domain reads DGGITQSPKYLFRKEGQNVTLSCEQNLNHDAMYWYRQDPGQGLRLIYYSQIVNDFQKGDIAEGYSVSREKKESFPLTVTSAQKNPTAFYLCATTPLSVPEAFFGQGTRLTVV.

The chain combines TRBV7-2 with TRBJ1-5; D is possibly TRBD1 (5 bases). CDR3 length equals 14 residues. The germline V and J ends were trimmed by 5 bases and 2 bases, with 10 bases remaining between them. Per germline, CDR1 SGHTA and CDR2 FQGNSA. The CDR3 sequence is CASSRLGRNQPQHF. For the CDR3, the DNA is TGTGCCAGCAGCCGGTTGGGGCGCAATCAGCCCCAGCATTTT.

The CDR3 region is CASSRAGGRRGNEQFF. In DNA form, the CDR3 reads TGTGCCAGCAGCCGCGCTGGCGGGAGGAGAGGCAATGAGCAGTTCTTC. V gene TRBV13 combines with J gene TRBJ2-1; 8 bases map to TRBD2. CDR1 and CDR2 (germline): PRHDT, FYEKMQ (reference sequence). CDR3 length equals 16 residues. V shed 5 bases, J shed 6 bases, and the junction held 12 bases outside the gene matches.

The chain uses TRBV6-4 and TRBJ2-1; TRBD2 agrees at 8 bases. Germline V lookup: CDR1 MRHNA, CDR2 SNTAGT. There are 14 residues in the CDR3. V shed 3 bases, J shed 11 bases, and the junction held 9 bases outside the gene matches. DNA of the CDR3: TGTGCCAGCAGTGAGGGTAGCGGGGCCCGCAAGCAGTTCTTC. It specifies CASSEGSGARKQFF.

CDR3 DNA: TGTGCCAGCAGTTACGGTACTAGCGGGAGCATAGGCACAGATACGCAGTATTTT. It specifies CASSYGTSGSIGTDTQYF. This chain connects TRBV6-2 or TRBV6-3 to TRBJ2-3; 11 bases fit TRBD2. CDR3 length: 18 amino acids. Germline V gene data show CDR1 as MNHEY and CDR2 as SVGEGT. The J segment lost 1 base and the V segment lost 2 bases, leaving 8 bases of the junction unmatched.

The V gene is TRBV14, the J gene TRBJ1-1; D unresolved. Germline V CDR1 and CDR2: SGHDN, FVKESK. V was pared by 1 base and J by 11 bases, with 14 bases between. This CDR3 has 13 amino acids. CDR3 loop: CASSQGGRGFAFF. CDR3 DNA sequence: TGTGCCAGCAGCCAAGGTGGAAGAGGGTTTGCTTTCTTT.

The V and J genes are TRBV7-8 and TRBJ2-3; maybe TRBD2 (6 bases). In germline, CDR1 is SGHVS, CDR2 FQNEAQ. Trimming pared 5 bases from V and 2 bases from J, leaving 20 bases between. CDR3 length equals 17 residues. This chain's CDR3 is CASSLRLGSGLTDTQYF. In DNA, the CDR3 is TGTGCCAGCAGCCTCAGACTAGGTAGCGGACTCACAGATACGCAGTATTTT.

The chain uses TRBV7-2 and TRBJ1-2; 7 bases are a match to TRBD1. V lost 0 bases, J lost 8 bases, and 9 bases stayed unmatched. Germline CDR1 SGHTA, CDR2 FQGNSA. This CDR3 has 15 amino acids. The CDR3 DNA reads as TGTGCCAGCAGCTTAGCGCAGGGGGGAGTTGGAGGCTACACCTTC. As protein: CASSLAQGGVGGYTF.

The chain has TRBV6-2 or TRBV6-3 and TRBJ2-7; 9 nucleotides line up with TRBD1. The length of the CDR3 is 18 residues. The germline CDR1 and CDR2 sequences are MNHEY and SVGEGT. Losses at the gene ends were 6 bases for V and 5 bases for J; bases not matched to a gene: 20. The DNA for the CDR3 is TGTGCCAGCAGCAGACCCCCCCTGGGACAGGGTTTTTCGAACGAGCAGTACTTC. This translates into CASSRPPLGQGFSNEQYF.

The chain combines TRBV6-6 with TRBJ2-3; D remains unclear. CDR1 is MNHNY and CDR2 is SVGAGI in the germline V gene (reference sequence). Deletions cut 2 bases from V and 3 bases from J, with 3 bases between. CDR3 size: 12 residues. CDR3 region: CASSYATDTQYF. CDR3 bases: TGTGCCAGCAGTTACGCGACAGATACGCAGTATTTT.